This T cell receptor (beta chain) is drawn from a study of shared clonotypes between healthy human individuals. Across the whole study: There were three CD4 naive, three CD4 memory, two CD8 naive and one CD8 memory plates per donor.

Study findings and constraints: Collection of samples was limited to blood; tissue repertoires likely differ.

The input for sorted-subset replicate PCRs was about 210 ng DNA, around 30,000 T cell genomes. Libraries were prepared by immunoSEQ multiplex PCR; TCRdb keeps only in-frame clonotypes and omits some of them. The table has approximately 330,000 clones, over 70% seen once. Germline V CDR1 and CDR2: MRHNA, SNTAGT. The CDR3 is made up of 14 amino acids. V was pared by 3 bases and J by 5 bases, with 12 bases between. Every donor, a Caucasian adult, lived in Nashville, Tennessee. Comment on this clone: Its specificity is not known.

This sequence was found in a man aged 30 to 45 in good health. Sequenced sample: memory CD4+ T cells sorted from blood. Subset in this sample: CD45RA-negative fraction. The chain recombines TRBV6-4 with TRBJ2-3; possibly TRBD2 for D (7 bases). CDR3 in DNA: TGTGCCAGCAGTGAAGGGGGGGGCGAAGATACGCAGTATTTT. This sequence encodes CASSEGGGEDTQYF.